The following is a TCR beta chain sequence with its context. Its antigen remains unknown. Each CDR3 protein gets one entry after TCRdb re-called the 5' RACE reads with MiXCR. The top ten clones hold about 2.7% of a sample with hundreds of thousands of distinct CDR3 sequences, more than 20% of them seen once. Trimming stripped 3 bases from V and 1 base from J, with 9 bases between. The CDR3 is made up of 13 amino acids. Per germline, CDR1 DFQATT and CDR2 SNEGSKA (reference sequence). This sample is part of a study of identical twins. Study outcomes and limitations: Shared out-of-frame alpha sequences (those common to twins) showed excess low generation probability.

These sequences were also reported in another study, on T cells expressing NK-cell markers.

The TCR sequence derives from a woman between 18 and 30 years old in good health. Input material: CD4+ T cells sorted from blood. The chain recombines TRBV20-1 with TRBJ2-5; TRBD2 is a possible D gene (7 bases). CDR3 sequence: CSASGGAQETQYF. DNA of the CDR3: TGCAGTGCTAGTGGGGGGGCCCAAGAGACCCAGTACTTC.